These 2 T cell receptor beta chains came from one sample sequenced in a study of T-cell reconstitution after alpha-beta-depleted transplantation in children. During its preparation, the TCRbeta library received unique molecular identifiers. Using its own MiXCR run on the PCR reads, TCRdb lists one record per CDR3 protein. The sample comprises some 76,000 distinct CDR3 sequences, 9.5% to 13% of which are singletons, and about 12% rests with the top ten. The sequences come from PBMCs, collected before TCRalphabeta/CD19-depleted stem cell transplant. These receptors were taken from a boy under 18 with acute myeloid leukemia, due to receive a stem cell transplant.

In this sample, this clonotype turned up many times. The V call is TRBV11-2, the J call TRBJ2-2; perhaps TRBD1 as D (6 bases). V was clipped by 2 bases and J by 4 bases, with 8 bases between them. This CDR3 contains 14 residues. CDR1 SGHAT and CDR2 FQNNGV come from the germline V gene. The CDR3 reads CASSLTGSTGELFF. The CDR3 DNA is TGTGCCAGCAGCTTAACAGGGAGCACCGGGGAGCTGTTTTTT. The full variable domain, in which reference TRBV11-2 and TRBJ2-2 provide the parts outside the CDR3, is EAGVAQSPRYKIIEKRQSVAFWCNPISGHATLYWYQQILGQGPKLLIQFQNNGVVDDSQLPKDRFSAERLKGVDSTLKIQPAKLEDSAVYLCASSLTGSTGELFFGEGSRLTVL.

This clonotype was counted many times. This chain joins TRBV3-1 and TRBJ2-7; tentative D call: TRBD1 (6 bases). The CDR3 sequence is 14 residues long. Trimming took off 4 bases at V and 1 base at J, with 11 bases between the two ends. Germline V gene sequence: CDR1 LGHDT, CDR2 YNNKEL (reference sequence). CDR3 protein: CASSLGALSYEQYF. The CDR3, as DNA: TGTGCCAGCAGCCTGGGGGCTTTATCCTACGAGCAGTACTTC.